Listed below are T cell receptor beta chains from one sample, sequenced in a study of blood T cell repertoires in COVID-19. Generated by immunoSEQ multiplex PCR, the TCRdb table keeps only in-frame clones and is missing some. This repertoire shows 200,000 to 250,000 clones, around 80% found once; its top ten account for about 2%. Sequencing was done on a sample of PBMCs or T cells enriched from blood (not recorded which). The receptors shown here come from a man between 60 and 75 years old who had recovered from COVID-19. Both conserved end residues are part of each CDR3. D genes are given only for firm matches. For some rows the clone size is stated as once, few or many, or as a class when expanded; others skip it.

j_call: TRBJ1-4
v_call: TRBV7-8
clone_size: -
d_call: TRBD1
cdr3_aa: CASSPTGGYEKLFF
cdr3_nt: TGTGCCAGCAGCCCCACAGGGGGTTATGAAAAACTGTTTTTT

j_call: TRBJ1-1
v_call: TRBV9
clone_size: -
d_call: TRBD1
cdr3_aa: CASSGWGQGAPEAFF
cdr3_nt: TGTGCCAGCAGCGGGTGGGGACAGGGGGCGCCGGAAGCTTTCTTT

j_call: TRBJ1-6
v_call: TRBV2
clone_size: -
d_call: TRBD1
cdr3_aa: CATGQGASYNSPLHF
cdr3_nt: TGTGCCACGGGACAGGGGGCATCCTATAATTCACCCCTCCACTTT

j_call: TRBJ1-1
v_call: TRBV6-5
clone_size: once
d_call: -
cdr3_aa: CASTPMTGNTEAFF
cdr3_nt: TGTGCCAGCACCCCCATGACGGGTAACACTGAAGCTTTCTTT

j_call: TRBJ2-7
v_call: TRBV7-2
clone_size: -
d_call: -
cdr3_aa: CASSLSPVSRGGEQYF
cdr3_nt: TGTGCCAGCAGCTTAAGTCCCGTCTCGCGAGGGGGCGAGCAGTACTTC

j_call: TRBJ1-1
v_call: TRBV7-6
clone_size: once
d_call: -
cdr3_aa: CASSNQGSLSEAFF
cdr3_nt: TGTGCCAGCAGTAATCAGGGATCTCTCTCTGAAGCTTTCTTT

j_call: TRBJ1-6
v_call: TRBV7-8
clone_size: -
d_call: -
cdr3_aa: CASSSLTGLNSPLHF
cdr3_nt: TGTGCCAGCAGCTCACTGACAGGCCTTAATTCACCCCTCCACTTT

j_call: TRBJ1-5
v_call: TRBV10-2
clone_size: -
d_call: -
cdr3_aa: CASSGGRNQPQHF
cdr3_nt: TGCGCCAGCAGTGGAGGGCGCAATCAGCCCCAGCATTTT

j_call: TRBJ2-5
v_call: TRBV5-8
clone_size: once
d_call: -
cdr3_aa: CASSKDSGVQETQYF
cdr3_nt: TGTGCCAGCAGCAAGGACAGCGGGGTACAAGAGACCCAGTACTTC

j_call: TRBJ2-1
v_call: TRBV7-3
clone_size: -
d_call: -
cdr3_aa: CASSTPGGTEQFF
cdr3_nt: TGTGCCAGCAGCACCCCGGGTGGTACTGAGCAGTTCTTC

j_call: TRBJ2-7
v_call: TRBV5-1
clone_size: -
d_call: TRBD1
cdr3_aa: CASSAQGSSYEQYF
cdr3_nt: TGCGCCAGCAGCGCACAGGGGAGCTCCTACGAGCAGTACTTC

j_call: TRBJ2-1
v_call: TRBV6-5
clone_size: -
d_call: TRBD2
cdr3_aa: CASSISGGPHNEQFF
cdr3_nt: TGTGCCAGCAGCATTAGCGGGGGGCCCCACAATGAGCAGTTCTTC

j_call: TRBJ2-7
v_call: TRBV3-1/TRBV3-2
clone_size: -
d_call: TRBD2
cdr3_aa: CASSRLAGVNEQYF
cdr3_nt: TGTGCCAGCAGCCGACTAGCGGGGGTCAACGAGCAGTACTTC

j_call: TRBJ1-3
v_call: TRBV12-3/TRBV12-4
clone_size: -
d_call: -
cdr3_aa: CASGGSGNTIYF
cdr3_nt: TGTGCCAGCGGAGGGTCTGGAAACACCATATATTTT

j_call: TRBJ1-2
v_call: TRBV30
clone_size: few
d_call: -
cdr3_aa: CAWSRTDNYGYTF
cdr3_nt: TGTGCCTGGAGCAGGACAGACAACTATGGCTACACCTTC

j_call: TRBJ2-5
v_call: TRBV10-1
clone_size: once
d_call: TRBD1
cdr3_aa: CASSLDRAGTQYF
cdr3_nt: TGCGCCAGCAGTCTCGACAGGGCTGGGACCCAGTACTTC

j_call: TRBJ2-1
v_call: TRBV6-5
clone_size: -
d_call: -
cdr3_aa: CASSSQGHYNEQFF
cdr3_nt: TGTGCCAGCAGTTCCCAGGGACATTACAATGAGCAGTTCTTC